The entry that follows covers one T cell receptor (beta chain) sequence. Its antigen is not known. The entry originates in a study of graft-versus-host responses after intestinal transplantation. Study findings and constraints: GvH clones were found in recipient marrow; some appeared first in ileum or blood. Peak circulating GvH clone levels were associated with early post-transplant HvG declines.

Per germline, CDR1 SGHKS and CDR2 YYEKEE (reference sequence). J gave up 3 bases and V 5 bases, and 5 bases lay outside the gene matches. The CDR3 sequence is 15 residues long. Here immunoSEQ multiplex PCR was the method, and the copy in TCRdb shows in-frame clones only, minus some. In the table there are some 140,000 clones, nearly 95% of which are singletons. The sequenced sample was unstimulated CD4+ T cells sorted from spleen or lymph node cells, obtained before intestinal transplant. The J gene is TRBJ2-7, the V gene TRBV5-5; 13 bases are a match to TRBD2. The source is a human donor who received an intestinal transplant. CDR3 DNA: TGTGCCAGCAGTCCAGGGACTAGCGGGAACTACGAGCAGTACTTC. Translation gives CASSPGTSGNYEQYF.